This TCR beta chain was recovered during a study of blood T cell repertoires in COVID-19. The table came from immunoSEQ multiplex PCR; TCRdb's copy has only in-frame clones and leaves some out. The top ten clones hold roughly 4% of a sample with about 150,000 clones, about nine tenths of them seen once. Trimming removed 2 bases from V and 4 bases from J; junction bases left unmatched: 14. Germline CDR1 reads LGHNA; CDR2 reads YNFKEQ. The CDR3 has 19 residues. Material for sequencing was peripheral blood. This chain connects TRBV4-2 to TRBJ2-3; 11 bases are a match to TRBD2. This sequence was found in a woman in her sixties or seventies with acute or convalescent COVID-19. CDR3 in DNA: TGTGCCAGCAGCCAACGACTAGCGGGGACACCGGGAATCCCAGATACGCAGTATTTT. Translation gives CASSQRLAGTPGIPDTQYF.